The entry that follows covers one T cell receptor (beta chain) sequence. This record belongs to a study of blood T cells in healthy people across ages. Between the trimmed V and J ends, which lost 3 bases and 6 bases, there was a span of 11 bases. The CDR3 spans 13 residues. A sample-barcoded 5' primer and a J-beta primer mix were used in a second PCR of roughly 7 to 11 cycles. MiXCR, run by TCRdb on the 5' RACE reads, gives a single entry per CDR3 protein. The data show over 700,000 distinct CDR3 sequences, with 20% to 30% seen just once and more than 7.5% held by the top ten. These data were likewise used in another study, on T cells of mothers and their children.

What was sequenced was blood. V is TRBV12-3 or TRBV12-4 and J is TRBJ2-5, with D possibly TRBD2 on 6 matching bases. The clonotype comes from a boy aged 5-17 years in good health. The CDR3 bases are TGTGCCAGCAGTTTGGGACTCTACCAGACCCAGTACTTC. Translating gives CASSLGLYQTQYF.